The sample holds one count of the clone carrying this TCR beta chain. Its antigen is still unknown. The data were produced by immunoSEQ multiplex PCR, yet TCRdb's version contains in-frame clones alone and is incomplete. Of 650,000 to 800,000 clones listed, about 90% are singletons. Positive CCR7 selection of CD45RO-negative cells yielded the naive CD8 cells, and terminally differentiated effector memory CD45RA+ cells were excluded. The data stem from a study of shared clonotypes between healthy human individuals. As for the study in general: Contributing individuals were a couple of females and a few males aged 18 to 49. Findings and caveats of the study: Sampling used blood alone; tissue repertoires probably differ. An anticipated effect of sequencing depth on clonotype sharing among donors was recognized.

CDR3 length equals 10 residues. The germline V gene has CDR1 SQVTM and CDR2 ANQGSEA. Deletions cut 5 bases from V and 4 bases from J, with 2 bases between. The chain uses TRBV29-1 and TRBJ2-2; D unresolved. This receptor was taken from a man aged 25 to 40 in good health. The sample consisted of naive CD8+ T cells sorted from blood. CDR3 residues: CSVFTGELFF. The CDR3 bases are TGCAGCGTTTTCACCGGGGAGCTGTTTTTT.